One and the same sample provided the 12 T cell receptor beta chains below, sequenced in a study of shared clonotypes between healthy human individuals. The repertoire was sequenced with immunoSEQ multiplex PCR; TCRdb's copy has only in-frame clones and lacks some. The table lists just over 2,000,000 clones, roughly 95% of them singletons. Naive CD8 cells lacked CD45RO and underwent positive selection for CCR7, leaving out terminally differentiated effector memory CD45RA+ cells. Material: naive CD8+ T cells sorted from blood. All receptors come from a young man in good health.

The V and J genes are TRBV7-9 and TRBJ1-1; D not certain. The germline gives CDR1 SEHNR, CDR2 FQNEAQ (reference sequence). The V end lost 3 bases, the J end lost 7 bases, and 9 bases lay between the germline ends. CDR3 length: 12 amino acids. CDR3 DNA: TGTGCCAGCAGCTTGTCCCTGGGTGAAGCTTTCTTT. It yields the protein CASSLSLGEAFF.

This chain connects TRBV6-5 to TRBJ1-1, with D possibly TRBD1 on 5 matching bases. This CDR3 comprises 14 residues. Germline lookup yields CDR1 MNHEY and CDR2 SVGAGI. V was cut by 3 bases and J by 4 bases, with 12 bases left in between. In nucleotides, the CDR3 is TGTGCCAGCAGTTATGACAGTTACGGCACTGAAGCTTTCTTT. As protein: CASSYDSYGTEAFF.

The rearrangement joins TRBV11-3 to TRBJ2-2; tentatively, D is TRBD2 (5 bases). CDR1 SGHNT and CDR2 YENEEA come from the germline V gene. V was trimmed by 5 bases and J by 6 bases, leaving 13 bases between them. The CDR3 has 14 residues. CDR3: CASSPLSGSGELFF. In DNA form, the CDR3 reads TGTGCCAGCAGCCCCTTGTCGGGGTCCGGGGAGCTGTTTTTT.

This rearrangement joins TRBV7-8 to TRBJ2-5; 12 bases are a match to TRBD2. The V and J ends lost 1 base and 2 bases, in that order; junction bases with no gene match: 11. This CDR3 is 19 amino acids long. From germline, CDR1 is SGHVS and CDR2 FQNEAQ. CDR3: CASSLESLAGGPGQETQYF. CDR3 in DNA: TGTGCCAGCAGCTTAGAATCCCTAGCGGGGGGGCCGGGGCAAGAGACCCAGTACTTC. Together with reference TRBV7-8 and TRBJ2-5, the CDR3 gives the full variable domain: GAGVSQSPRYKVAKRGQDVALRCDPISGHVSLFWYQQALGQGPEFLTYFQNEAQLDKSGLPSDRFFAERPEGSVSTLKIQRTQQEDSAVYLCASSLESLAGGPGQETQYFGPGTRLLVL.

V is TRBV6-5 and J is TRBJ2-1; TRBD2 aligns across 7 bases. The CDR3 has 14 residues. The ends lost 2 bases at V and 8 bases at J; junction bases unmatched: 6. The V gene's germline CDR1 is MNHEY and CDR2 SVGAGI. DNA for the CDR3: TGTGCCAGCAGTTACGGAGGGAGGGTCGATGAGCAGTTCTTC. Translation: CASSYGGRVDEQFF.

This rearrangement joins TRBV27 to TRBJ2-7, with D perhaps matching TRBD1 or TRBD2 (6 bases each). The V end was cut by 3 bases, the J end by 4 bases, with 13 bases between. This CDR3 comprises 14 residues. Germline V gives CDR1 MNHEY, CDR2 SMNVEV (reference sequence). As DNA, the CDR3 is TGTGCCAGCAGTTTGGTCCCGGGGGCGTACGAGCAGTACTTC. Its protein product is CASSLVPGAYEQYF.

The rearrangement links TRBV5-5 to TRBJ1-1, with D possibly being TRBD1 (5 bases). CDR3 size: 13 residues. V dropped 0 bases and J dropped 5 bases, with 8 bases sitting between them. Germline CDR1 and CDR2: SGHKS and YYEKEE (reference sequence). CDR3 in DNA: TGTGCCAGCAGCTTGGGAGGGGCAACTGAAGCTTTCTTT. Residues: CASSLGGATEAFF.

V gene TRBV11-1 combines with J gene TRBJ1-6, with 8 positions matching TRBD1. The CDR3 spans 14 residues. Germline V gene sequence: CDR1 SGHAT, CDR2 FQDESV (reference sequence). The ends lost 5 bases at V and 7 bases at J; junction bases unmatched: 4. CDR3 sequence: CASSATGDNSPLHF. The CDR3 nucleotides read TGTGCCAGCAGCGCGACAGGGGACAATTCACCCCTCCACTTT.

About this clone: Distinct nucleotide sequences in the sample also encode this CDR3. This chain connects TRBV19 to TRBJ2-7; 8 bases line up with TRBD1. CDR3 length: 14 residues. The V gene's germline CDR1 is LNHDA and CDR2 SQIVND (reference sequence). V lost 3 bases to trimming and J lost 4 bases; unmatched junction nucleotides: 5. CDR3 sequence reads: CASSIGQGTYEQYF. The CDR3 bases are TGTGCCAGTAGTATTGGACAGGGAACTTACGAGCAGTACTTC.

The chain combines TRBV7-9 with TRBJ1-6, with no clear D. The CDR3 totals 15 residues. The V gene lost 5 bases and the J gene lost 10 bases, with 18 bases spanning the gap. Germline-derived CDR1 and CDR2 are SEHNR and FQNEAQ (reference sequence). The CDR3 sequence: CASSQGQSEESPLHF. The DNA for the CDR3 is TGTGCCAGCAGCCAAGGGCAGTCGGAGGAATCACCCCTCCACTTT.

As regards this clone: The junction departs from the called germline gene at one end, perhaps through a read error. V usage is TRBV11-2 and J usage is TRBJ2-3, with a possible D match to TRBD2 (5 bases). This CDR3 spans 15 amino acids. Germline V gives CDR1 SGHAT, CDR2 FQNNGV. CDR3 sequence (DNA): TGTGCCAGCAGCGTAGACGCGGGCCCCACAGATACGCAGTATTTT. Protein sequence: CASSVDAGPTDTQYF.

The gene calls are TRBV5-5 and TRBJ2-7, with D perhaps being TRBD1 or TRBD2 (5 bases each). Trimming pared 0 bases from V and 3 bases from J, leaving 7 bases between. CDR3 length: 13 residues. In germline, CDR1 is SGHKS, CDR2 YYEKEE (reference sequence). The CDR3 sequence: CASSLVRGYEQYF. The DNA for the CDR3 is TGTGCCAGCAGCTTGGTGAGGGGCTACGAGCAGTACTTC.